This T cell receptor (beta chain) was sequenced for a study of cytomegalovirus exposure and HLA in healthy donors. Primers: 60 Vbeta forward and 13 Jbeta reverse. Only in-frame clones appear in the TCRdb table, and some are missing; sequencing was by immunoSEQ multiplex PCR. The sample has approximately 150,000 clones, about 82% seen once. This receptor was obtained from a male donor in good health and CMV-seronegative. Input material: PBMCs.

The chain's CDR3 is CASSDTGQAYNYGYTF. In nucleotides, the CDR3 is TGTGCCAGCAGCGACACGGGACAGGCATATAACTATGGCTACACCTTC. The chain is built from TRBV11-2 and TRBJ1-2; 8 bases match TRBD1. The CDR3 length is 16 residues. Germline V gives CDR1 SGHAT, CDR2 FQNNGV. Trimming at V came to 5 bases and at J to 1 base, leaving 9 bases not matched to a gene.